Presented here are 26 T cell receptor beta chains from one specimen sequenced in a study of blood T cell repertoires in COVID-19. Sequencing was performed with immunoSEQ multiplex PCR; in TCRdb, only in-frame clones are kept and a portion is missing. This table has more than 150,000 clones, around 80% appearing once. Sequencing was performed on PBMCs or T cells enriched from blood (not recorded which). The receptors stem from a man in his fifties or sixties who had been exposed to COVID-19.

The gene calls are TRBV30 and TRBJ2-5, with 12 positions matching TRBD1. Germline values: CDR1 GTSNPN, CDR2 SVGIG (reference sequence). Unmatched junction bases numbered 3, after V lost 2 bases and J lost 2 bases. There are 15 residues in the CDR3. The CDR3 loop reads CAWSRDRGRQETQYF. As DNA, the CDR3 is TGTGCCTGGAGTAGGGACAGGGGGCGGCAAGAGACCCAGTACTTC.

The J gene is TRBJ2-1, the V gene TRBV3-1 (or the pseudogene TRBV3-2), with 10 bases identical to TRBD2. Germline CDR1 and CDR2: LGHDT and YNNKEL (reference sequence). There are 17 residues in the CDR3. V lost 3 bases and J lost 1; bases outside the gene matches: 6. The CDR3 nucleotides read TGTGCCAGCAGCCACCGTTCTAGCGGGAGTTCCTACAATGAGCAGTTCTTC. Translated: CASSHRSSGSSYNEQFF.

This clone appeared a single time. The chain joins TRBV7-2 to TRBJ2-1; D possibly corresponds to TRBD1 (6 bases). Germline V lookup: CDR1 SGHTA, CDR2 FQGNSA. The CDR3 has 14 amino acids. Trimming left V 5 bases short and J 5 bases short, with 13 bases between. CDR3: CASSPNRVHNEQFF. CDR3 nucleotide sequence: TGTGCCAGCAGCCCCAACAGGGTCCACAATGAGCAGTTCTTC.

The gene calls are TRBV5-4 and TRBJ2-1; 14 bases map to TRBD2. With V trimmed by 5 bases and J by 4 bases, 8 bases remained unmatched. The germline V gene encodes CDR1 SGHNT and CDR2 YYREEE (reference sequence). The CDR3 runs to 17 residues. CDR3 sequence reads: CASSRGLAGEGYNEQFF. CDR3 DNA sequence: TGTGCCAGCAGTCGGGGACTAGCGGGAGAGGGATACAATGAGCAGTTCTTC. The full variable domain, its missing parts supplied by reference TRBV5-4 and TRBJ2-1, is ETGVTQSPTHLIKTRGQQVTLRCSSQSGHNTVSWYQQALGQGPQFIFQYYREEENGRGNFPPRFSGLQFPNYSSELNVNALELDDSALYLCASSRGLAGEGYNEQFFGPGTRLTVL.

The chain employs TRBV24-1 and TRBJ2-7, with 9 nucleotides matching TRBD1. The CDR3 runs 15 residues. J gave up 5 bases and V 5 bases, and 9 bases lay outside the gene matches. Germline CDR1 reads KGHDR; CDR2 reads SFDVKD. CDR3 DNA sequence: TGTGCCACCAGTGGCGCCGGGACAGGGAGAGACGAGCAGTACTTC. It is translated as CATSGAGTGRDEQYF.

This clone was seen ten or more times. The CDR3 protein is CASSPHPGLAGVYQETQYF. CDR3 sequence (DNA): TGTGCCAGCAGTCCCCACCCGGGACTAGCGGGAGTCTACCAAGAGACCCAGTACTTC. The gene calls are TRBV28 and TRBJ2-5, with 14 bases fitting TRBD2. The CDR3 contains 19 residues. Germline lookup yields CDR1 MDHEN and CDR2 SYDVKM. J gave up 0 bases and V 5 bases, and 11 bases lay outside the gene matches.

This clone was detected once. The chain combines TRBV7-9 with TRBJ2-7, with a tentative D call TRBD1 (5 bases). The CDR3 is made up of 12 amino acids. The V gene lost 5 bases and the J gene lost 7 bases, with 12 bases spanning the gap. Germline values: CDR1 SEHNR, CDR2 FQNEAQ (reference sequence). CDR3 loop: CASSPTVGEQYF. The CDR3 DNA follows: TGTGCCAGCAGCCCGACAGTGGGTGAGCAGTACTTC.

CDR3 sequence reads: CASSPAGGSHEQYF. The DNA for the CDR3 is TGTGCCAGCAGCCCAGCGGGAGGTTCCCACGAGCAGTACTTC. The chain carries TRBV5-4 and TRBJ2-7; 9 positions match TRBD2. V dropped 4 bases and J dropped 5; count of bases not matched to a gene: 7. Germline values: CDR1 SGHNT, CDR2 YYREEE (reference sequence). The CDR3 covers 14 residues.

J is TRBJ1-5 and V is TRBV30, with D hard to call. This CDR3 has 14 amino acids. The germline V and J ends were trimmed by 0 bases and 6 bases, with 12 bases remaining between them. Germline CDR1 reads GTSNPN; CDR2 reads SVGIG (reference sequence). The CDR3 DNA sequence: TGTGCCTGGAGTGTTGTCCAGGCCGGTCAGCCCCAGCATTTT. Encoded protein: CAWSVVQAGQPQHF.

This clone was detected once. The rearrangement joins TRBV12-3 or TRBV12-4 to TRBJ2-6; D is perhaps TRBD2 (6 bases). Trimming cost V 7 bases and J 2 bases, with 6 bases left between them. The CDR3 extends over 13 amino acids. The chain's CDR3 is CASKRAGANVLTF. CDR3 bases: TGTGCCAGCAAGCGGGCTGGGGCCAACGTCCTGACTTTC.

The chain links TRBV7-3 to TRBJ2-2; the match to TRBD2 covers 8 bases. The length of the CDR3 is 17 residues. J gave up 4 bases and V 2 bases, and 9 bases lay outside the gene matches. From germline, CDR1 is SGHTA and CDR2 FQGTGA. The CDR3 loop is CASSLVSAGDSTGELFF. DNA of the CDR3: TGTGCCAGCAGCTTAGTATCAGCGGGAGATAGCACCGGGGAGCTGTTTTTT.

The chain has TRBV28 and TRBJ2-7; 7 positions agree with TRBD2. Germline trimming cut 6 bases from V and 2 bases from J; bases unmatched to any gene: 4. This CDR3 is built from 13 residues. Germline CDR1 MDHEN, CDR2 SYDVKM. The CDR3 DNA is TGTGCCAGCAGGTCGGGGGGACCCTACGAGCAGTACTTC. It yields the protein CASRSGGPYEQYF.

There are a few counts of this clone. This chain uses TRBV15 with TRBJ1-2, with TRBD1 matching 7 bases. This CDR3 contains 15 residues. CDR1 is LNHNV and CDR2 is YYDKDF in the germline V gene (reference sequence). Unmatched junction bases numbered 8, after V lost 0 bases and J lost 7 bases. The DNA for the CDR3 is TGTGCCACCAGCAGAGATAGGGGGCTGAACAGTGGCTACACCTTC. This sequence encodes CATSRDRGLNSGYTF.

V is TRBV28 and J is TRBJ1-5, with TRBD1 matching 8 bases. V was clipped by 7 bases and J by 1 base; unmatched bases: 12. Looked up from germline, CDR1 is MDHEN and CDR2 is SYDVKM. This CDR3 has 17 amino acids. Here the CDR3 reads CASTMMDRAVSNQPQHF. The CDR3 coding sequence is TGTGCCAGCACCATGATGGACAGGGCGGTGAGCAATCAGCCCCAGCATTTT.

V is TRBV6-1 and J is TRBJ1-2; D is undetermined. The CDR3 length is 15 residues. V was trimmed by 0 bases and J by 5 bases, leaving 13 bases between them. The germline gives CDR1 MNHNS, CDR2 SASEGT. The DNA of the CDR3 is TGTGCCAGCAGTGAAGCGTTCCTCTTGGCTTATGGCTACACCTTC. Its protein product is CASSEAFLLAYGYTF.

The chain has TRBV24-1 and TRBJ2-6; 9 positions match TRBD1. Germline CDR1 reads KGHDR; CDR2 reads SFDVKD. Unmatched junction bases numbered 2, after V lost 3 bases and J lost 0 bases. The CDR3 runs to 17 residues. The CDR3 DNA sequence: TGTGCCACCAGTGATAGACAGGGGGTCTCTGGGGCCAACGTCCTGACTTTC. The encoded protein is CATSDRQGVSGANVLTF.

This chain links TRBV12-3 or TRBV12-4 with TRBJ1-1, with no clear D. V lost 5 bases and J lost 7, with 14 bases in between. The CDR3 has 13 amino acids. DNA for the CDR3: TGTGCCAGCAGTCTTCTTGAGGGTGGTGAAGCTTTCTTT. This sequence encodes CASSLLEGGEAFF.

The J gene is TRBJ2-3, the V gene TRBV5-6, with 7 positions matching TRBD1. With 4 bases clipped from V and 0 bases from J, the junction kept 8 bases outside the gene matches. The CDR3 consists of 16 residues. Germline-derived CDR1 and CDR2 are SGHDT and YYEEEE. This CDR3 is CASSPSRDRSTDTQYF. CDR3 sequence (DNA): TGTGCCAGCAGCCCAAGCCGGGACAGAAGCACAGATACGCAGTATTTT.

This sequence joins TRBV28 and TRBJ2-3, with TRBD2 matching over 13 bases. Germline V CDR1 and CDR2: MDHEN, SYDVKM. Germline trimming cut 4 bases from V and 1 base from J; bases unmatched to any gene: 17. There are 21 residues in the CDR3. The CDR3 nucleotides read TGTGCCAGCAGTTACTTAGGGACTAGCGGGAAGCGGGGGCTCGGCACAGATACGCAGTATTTT. Protein: CASSYLGTSGKRGLGTDTQYF.

The chain couples TRBV6-1 to TRBJ2-7, with 7 bases lining up with TRBD2. J was trimmed by 1 base and V by 3 bases; bases with no gene match: 9. There are 16 residues in the CDR3. Germline V gene sequence: CDR1 MNHNS, CDR2 SASEGT. DNA for the CDR3: TGTGCCAGCAGTGACCCCCGGGACTACGGATCCTACGAGCAGTACTTC. As protein: CASSDPRDYGSYEQYF.

The chain carries TRBV2 and TRBJ1-5; D remains ambiguous. Germline V lookup: CDR1 SNHLY, CDR2 FYNNEI. The V end lost 8 bases, the J end lost 6 bases, and 20 bases lay between the germline ends. The CDR3 extends over 15 amino acids. The chain's CDR3 is CASLVNAGAGQPQHF. CDR3 DNA sequence: TGTGCCAGCTTGGTTAATGCAGGTGCGGGTCAGCCCCAGCATTTT.

The V gene is TRBV14, the J gene TRBJ1-2, with D hard to call. The germline V gene encodes CDR1 SGHDN and CDR2 FVKESK. The CDR3 runs to 14 residues. V lost 0 bases and J lost 3, with 8 bases in between. The CDR3 region has the DNA TGTGCCAGCAGCCAAGATCTTCAGTACTATGGCTACACCTTC. It translates to CASSQDLQYYGYTF.

This clone appeared once. As DNA, the CDR3 is TGTGCCAGCATGGAGGGAGGATTTGAGACCCAGTACTTC. It yields the protein CASMEGGFETQYF. V gene TRBV2 combines with J gene TRBJ2-5; D is possibly TRBD2 (6 bases). The CDR3 sequence is 13 residues long. Trimming removed 7 bases at V and 5 bases at J, with 14 bases between. Germline CDR1 and CDR2: SNHLY and FYNNEI.

This clone was counted a few times. The chain couples TRBV7-3 to TRBJ1-1; 9 bases map to TRBD1. Germline V lookup: CDR1 SGHTA, CDR2 FQGTGA. The CDR3 length is 15 residues. J lost 2 bases, V lost 5 bases, and 6 bases had no gene match. CDR3 in amino acids: CASSRDRGGNTEAFF. The CDR3 bases are TGTGCCAGCAGCCGAGACAGGGGGGGTAACACTGAAGCTTTCTTT.

The genes are TRBV7-9 and TRBJ2-1, with 7 bases lining up with TRBD2. The CDR3 totals 17 residues. V shed 6 bases, J shed 3 bases, and the junction held 14 bases outside the gene matches. The germline V gene encodes CDR1 SEHNR and CDR2 FQNEAQ (reference sequence). CDR3 region: CASSLQTSSVLYNEQFF. CDR3 in DNA: TGTGCCAGCAGTCTACAGACTAGCTCCGTACTCTACAATGAGCAGTTCTTC.

This chain uses TRBV9 with TRBJ2-1, with 10 bases lining up with TRBD1. The CDR3 runs 15 residues. J was trimmed by 4 bases and V by 7 bases; bases with no gene match: 8. Germline CDR1 and CDR2: SGDLS and YYNGEE. The chain's CDR3 is CASDRGRGGYNEQFF. CDR3 bases: TGTGCCAGCGACAGGGGGCGAGGTGGATACAATGAGCAGTTCTTC.